These 12 T cell receptor beta chains originate from one sample sequenced in a study of a mutant IDH1 vaccine in newly diagnosed glioma. This sample's time point: week 35, safety follow-up. In every dose of vaccine, 300 ug of mutant IDH1 20-mer peptide was given alongside topical imiquimod. TCRdb's table, derived via immunoSEQ multiplex PCR, lists solely in-frame clones and lacks some. The sample carries some 33,000 clones, 79% recorded once. Antigens for these TCRs are unknown. The sample was PBMCs, taken from a glioma patient whose treatment included an IDH1 peptide vaccine. These receptors all stem from a woman aged 30 to 39 with glioma. Some clones in this sample may be carry-over from other donors' samples.

The chain is built from TRBV6-1 and TRBJ2-7; perhaps TRBD2 as D (6 bases). Germline V CDR1 and CDR2: MNHNS, SASEGT. The CDR3 sequence is 14 residues long. V shed 10 bases and J shed 0 bases, with 16 bases lying between them. As DNA, the CDR3 is TGTGCCACCCCGACGGGGGTCAGCTCCTACGAGCAGTACTTC. This sequence encodes CATPTGVSSYEQYF.

CDR3 DNA: TGCGCCAGCAGCCCCGAAGGGGGTCATTCTTACGAGCAGTACTTC. This encodes CASSPEGGHSYEQYF. The rearrangement joins TRBV10-1 to TRBJ2-7; a weak D match, TRBD1 (6 bases). Between the trimmed V and J ends, which lost 6 bases and 4 bases, there was a span of 19 bases. CDR1 and CDR2 (germline): WNHNN, SYGVQD (reference sequence). This CDR3 comprises 15 residues.

In its sample, this clone was seen a few times. The V and J genes are TRBV19 and TRBJ2-2, with D perhaps given as TRBD1 or TRBD2 (5 bases each). Germline lookup yields CDR1 LNHDA and CDR2 SQIVND (reference sequence). V lost 3 bases and J lost 7, with 12 bases in between. The CDR3 has 14 residues. The CDR3 protein is CASSIGTLGGELFF. CDR3 bases: TGTGCCAGTAGTATTGGGACGCTCGGCGGGGAGCTGTTTTTT.

The rearrangement links TRBV6-5 to TRBJ1-5; TRBD1 matches 9 bases. The CDR3 is 13 residues long. Per germline, CDR1 MNHEY and CDR2 SVGAGI. Trimming at V came to 6 bases and at J to 7 bases, leaving 4 bases not matched to a gene. The CDR3 bases are TGTGCCAGCAGATCCGACAGGGGGCAGCCCCAGCATTTT. Translating it yields CASRSDRGQPQHF.

This clone was seen a handful of times. The V call is TRBV7-2, the J call TRBJ1-2, with D perhaps TRBD1 (6 bases). The CDR3 is made up of 15 amino acids. Trimming cost V 4 bases and J 2 bases, with 14 bases left between them. Germline CDR1 reads SGHTA; CDR2 reads FQGNSA. DNA for the CDR3: TGTGCCAGCAGCTCTCGACAGGCATCCAACTATGGCTACACCTTC. This codes for CASSSRQASNYGYTF. The full variable domain, completed using reference TRBV7-2 and TRBJ1-2, is GAGVSQSPSNKVTEKGKDVELRCDPISGHTALYWYRQSLGQGLEFLIYFQGNSAPDKSGLPSDRFSAERTGGSVSTLTIQRTQQEDSAVYLCASSSRQASNYGYTFGSGTRLTVV.

The rearrangement links TRBV14 to TRBJ2-5; 7 bases are a match to TRBD1. The CDR3 extends over 15 amino acids. From germline, CDR1 is SGHDN and CDR2 FVKESK. Trimming cost V 1 base and J 2 bases; bases outside gene matches: 4. CDR3 residues: CASSQVGQKQETQYF. DNA for the CDR3: TGTGCCAGCAGCCAAGTGGGACAGAAGCAAGAGACCCAGTACTTC.

The chain recombines TRBV11-2 with TRBJ1-2; D gene ambiguous. Germline loops: CDR1 SGHAT, CDR2 FQNNGV. The CDR3 is made up of 13 amino acids. Trimming left V 0 bases short and J 0 bases short, with 2 bases between. CDR3 nucleotide sequence: TGTGCCAGCAGCTTAGAGGCTAACTATGGCTACACCTTC. It yields the protein CASSLEANYGYTF.

DNA for the CDR3: TGTGCCAGTAGCCTAGCAGGGGCGGGTGAGCAGTTCTTC. Translated: CASSLAGAGEQFF. This chain joins TRBV19 and TRBJ2-1; possible D gene TRBD1, 6 bases. Trimming removed 6 bases at V and 9 bases at J, with 15 bases between. Germline lookup yields CDR1 LNHDA and CDR2 SQIVND (reference sequence). The CDR3 covers 13 residues. The full variable domain, in which reference TRBV19 and TRBJ2-1 provide the parts outside the CDR3, is DGGITQSPKYLFRKEGQNVTLSCEQNLNHDAMYWYRQDPGQGLRLIYYSQIVNDFQKGDIAEGYSVSREKKESFPLTVTSAQKNPTAFYLCASSLAGAGEQFFGPGTRLTVL.

The V gene is TRBV7-8, the J gene TRBJ2-7, with TRBD2 identical over 8 bases. Germline V gives CDR1 SGHVS, CDR2 FQNEAQ. The CDR3 covers 18 residues. After removal of 2 bases from V and 2 bases from J, the junction contained 14 bases not matched to a gene. CDR3 DNA: TGTGCCAGCAGCTTACCAATATGGGTGCGGGAGGAAACCTACGAGCAGTACTTC. Translation gives CASSLPIWVREETYEQYF.

The chain recombines TRBV29-1 with TRBJ2-7; a weak D match, TRBD1 (6 bases). There are 13 residues in the CDR3. The germline V gene encodes CDR1 SQVTM and CDR2 ANQGSEA. V lost 6 bases to trimming and J lost 7 bases, with 19 bases between them. CDR3 coding DNA: TGCAGCGTCTCAGGGGCGACATCGTGGGAGCAGTACTTC. This codes for CSVSGATSWEQYF.

The rearrangement joins TRBV6-5 to TRBJ2-7; D perhaps matches TRBD1 (5 bases). The V gene's germline CDR1 is MNHEY and CDR2 SVGAGI. V was pared by 8 bases and J by 5 bases, with 16 bases between. The CDR3 sequence is 13 residues long. The CDR3 region has the DNA TGTGCCAGCCGGGCAGGGTTTAAGGACGAGCAGTACTTC. Residues: CASRAGFKDEQYF.

This clone was recorded a few times. V gene TRBV30 combines with J gene TRBJ2-5; no definite D call. V lost 2 bases to trimming and J lost 4 bases, with 11 bases between them. Germline V CDR1 and CDR2: GTSNPN, SVGIG (reference sequence). This CDR3 comprises 13 residues. In DNA, the CDR3 is TGTGCCTGGAGTCCCAGTGGGTCAGAGACCCAGTACTTC. It yields the protein CAWSPSGSETQYF.